The next 27 T cell receptor beta chains were all read from a single sample in a study of blood T cell repertoires in COVID-19. The assay was immunoSEQ multiplex PCR, and TCRdb's table has in-frame clones only and misses some. Here the sample spans 65,000 to 100,000 clones, almost 90% being singletons. Sequenced sample: peripheral blood. These receptors were collected from an elderly woman with acute or convalescent COVID-19.

Regarding this clone: The germline gene is not matched at one end of the junction; a read error may be the cause. The J gene is TRBJ1-1, the V gene TRBV6-5, with D unresolved. This CDR3 comprises 11 residues. The germline CDR1 and CDR2 sequences are MNHEY and SVGAGI. CDR3 protein: CASRESSAKIF. CDR3 DNA: TGTGCCAGCAGGGAGAGTTCGGCAAAGATCTTT.

The chain has TRBV6-5 and TRBJ2-7, with 8 bases matching TRBD1. The germline V gene has CDR1 MNHEY and CDR2 SVGAGI. There are 13 residues in the CDR3. The V and J ends lost 6 bases and 6 bases, in that order; junction bases with no gene match: 7. The CDR3: CASRPGTGGEQYF. CDR3 bases: TGTGCCAGCAGACCCGGAACAGGGGGCGAGCAGTACTTC.

The gene calls are TRBV9 and TRBJ1-5; no clear D gene. The CDR3 loop spans 13 amino acids. V was clipped by 0 bases and J by 4 bases, with 5 bases between them. The germline gives CDR1 SGDLS, CDR2 YYNGEE. The chain's CDR3 is CASSVGANQPQHF. As DNA, the CDR3 is TGTGCCAGCAGCGTAGGGGCGAATCAGCCCCAGCATTTT.

In nucleotides, the CDR3 is TGTGCCAGCAGCCCGAGGGGGGGAGCCACAGATACGCAGTATTTT. This sequence encodes CASSPRGGATDTQYF. The V gene is TRBV5-6, the J gene TRBJ2-3; possible D gene TRBD2, 7 bases. Trimming took 4 bases from V and 2 from J, leaving 14 bases between them. CDR3 length equals 15 residues. Per the germline V gene, CDR1 is SGHDT and CDR2 is YYEEEE.

The rearrangement uses TRBV12-3 or TRBV12-4 and TRBJ1-1; possible D gene TRBD1, 5 bases. Trimming removed 1 base at V and 7 bases at J, with 10 bases between. CDR3 length: 13 residues. CDR3 nucleotide sequence: TGTGCCAGCAGTTTAGGGGGCGCATATGAAGCTTTCTTT. Residues: CASSLGGAYEAFF.

This clone occurred a few times. The chain joins TRBV19 to TRBJ2-5; 7 positions match TRBD2. CDR1 LNHDA and CDR2 SQIVND come from the germline V gene (reference sequence). With 4 bases clipped from V and 0 bases from J, the junction kept 2 bases outside the gene matches. This CDR3 has 14 residues. CDR3 in DNA: TGTGCCAGTAGTAGCGGGGGACACCAAGAGACCCAGTACTTC. Its translation: CASSSGGHQETQYF.

The gene calls are TRBV5-8 and TRBJ2-2, with D possibly being TRBD1 (6 bases). Between the trimmed V and J ends, which lost 5 bases and 4 bases, there was a span of 15 bases. The CDR3 has 15 residues. The germline gives CDR1 SGHTS, CDR2 YDEGEE. CDR3 coding DNA: TGTGCCAGCAGTTATACGGGACACCCCACCGGGGAGCTGTTTTTT. Encoded protein: CASSYTGHPTGELFF.

J is TRBJ1-3 and V is TRBV12-3 or TRBV12-4; D not certain. The CDR3 has 12 residues. V dropped 6 bases and J dropped 2 bases, with 5 bases sitting between them. The CDR3 protein is CASRSTGNTIYF. In DNA form, the CDR3 reads TGTGCCAGCAGATCCACTGGAAACACCATATATTTT.

The count of this clone is one. The genes are TRBV7-9 and TRBJ2-1; D possibly corresponds to TRBD2 (5 bases). The CDR3 extends over 14 amino acids. V lost 4 bases and J 12 bases, leaving 19 bases between the germline ends. Per the germline V gene, CDR1 is SEHNR and CDR2 is FQNEAQ (reference sequence). Written as DNA, the CDR3 is TGTGCCAGCAGCTCCCAGTCCCACGATGGAGGGCAGTTCTTC. It translates to CASSSQSHDGGQFF.

This clone was observed once. This rearrangement joins TRBV10-3 to TRBJ2-7; 8 bases are a match to TRBD2. The CDR3 loop spans 14 amino acids. The J segment lost 4 bases and the V segment lost 6 bases, leaving 8 bases of the junction unmatched. CDR1 ENHRY and CDR2 SYGVKD come from the germline V gene. The CDR3 loop reads CAIRASGSGYEQYF. The CDR3 DNA sequence: TGTGCCATCAGGGCAAGCGGGAGTGGGTACGAGCAGTACTTC.

V and J are TRBV15 and TRBJ2-1; 9 nucleotides line up with TRBD1. The CDR3 runs 15 residues. V lost 1 base and J lost 2; bases outside the gene matches: 0. Germline CDR1 is LNHNV and CDR2 is YYDKDF (reference sequence). DNA of the CDR3: TGTGCCACCAGCAGAGGACAGGGGGCCTACAATGAGCAGTTCTTC. This sequence encodes CATSRGQGAYNEQFF.

The genes are TRBV18 and TRBJ2-7, with a tentative D call TRBD1 (5 bases). The CDR3 runs to 13 residues. Germline V CDR1 and CDR2: KGHSH, LQKENI. V gave up 1 base and J gave up 3 bases, with 7 bases separating them. CDR3 in amino acids: CASSPLDSYEQYF. The CDR3 region has the DNA TGTGCCAGCTCACCACTTGACAGCTACGAGCAGTACTTC.

V usage is TRBV19 and J usage is TRBJ1-6; the D is unclear. CDR1 is LNHDA, CDR2 SQIVND, per germline (reference sequence). This CDR3 contains 13 residues. Trimming pared 7 bases from V and 4 bases from J, leaving 8 bases between. This CDR3 reads CASTDIYNSPLHF. CDR3 sequence (DNA): TGTGCCAGTACAGACATTTATAATTCACCCCTCCACTTT.

The V gene is TRBV27, the J gene TRBJ2-1, with a weak D call TRBD2 (6 bases). CDR1 and CDR2 (germline): MNHEY, SMNVEV (reference sequence). There are 19 residues in the CDR3. Trimming stripped 4 bases from V and 3 bases from J, with 25 bases between. CDR3 protein: CASSSRARGRGSGYNEQFF. Written as DNA, the CDR3 is TGTGCCAGCAGTTCGAGGGCTAGAGGACGGGGGAGTGGCTACAATGAGCAGTTCTTC.

V and J are TRBV5-1 and TRBJ2-7; 13 bases align to TRBD2. From germline, CDR1 is SGHRS and CDR2 YFSETQ. The trim removed 4 bases at V and 5 bases at J, leaving 12 bases unmatched. CDR3 length equals 17 residues. The CDR3 is CASSRGLAGFRAHEQYF. The CDR3 nucleotides read TGCGCCAGCAGCCGGGGACTAGCGGGATTCCGCGCCCACGAGCAGTACTTC. The whole variable domain, filled in from reference TRBV5-1 and TRBJ2-7, reads KAGVTQTPRYLIKTRGQQVTLSCSPISGHRSVSWYQQTPGQGLQFLFEYFSETQRNKGNFPGRFSGRQFSNSRSEMNVSTLELGDSALYLCASSRGLAGFRAHEQYFGPGTRLTVT.

The genes are TRBV4-3 and TRBJ2-7; maybe TRBD1 (5 bases). V was shortened by 1 base and J by 2 bases, with 15 bases between the two germline ends. Germline CDR1 reads LGHNA; CDR2 reads YSLEER. The CDR3 runs 16 residues. The CDR3 spells CASSQGSGIAPYEQYF. As DNA, the CDR3 is TGCGCCAGCAGCCAAGGGTCAGGGATCGCACCCTACGAGCAGTACTTC.

This chain connects TRBV30 to TRBJ1-5; a possible D gene is TRBD1 (5 bases). CDR3 length: 13 residues. From germline, CDR1 is GTSNPN and CDR2 SVGIG (reference sequence). The V end lost 2 bases, the J end lost 3 bases, and 8 bases lay between the germline ends. The CDR3 coding sequence is TGTGCCTGGAGTCCAGGGTACAATCAGCCCCAGCATTTT. It encodes CAWSPGYNQPQHF. Full variable domain (rest looked up from reference TRBV30 and TRBJ1-5): SQTIHQWPATLVQPVGSPLSLECTVEGTSNPNLYWYRQAAGRGLQLLFYSVGIGQISSEVPQNLSASRPQDRQFILSSKKLLLSDSGFYLCAWSPGYNQPQHFGDGTRLSIL.

The J gene is TRBJ1-5, the V gene TRBV6-5; 9 bases agree with TRBD1. Germline V gene lookup returns CDR1 MNHEY and CDR2 SVGAGI. Unmatched junction bases numbered 6, after V lost 7 bases and J lost 5 bases. The CDR3 runs to 14 residues. The CDR3 loop reads CASTRDRADQPQHF. As DNA, the CDR3 is TGTGCCAGCACGAGGGACAGGGCGGATCAGCCCCAGCATTTT.

The chain combines TRBV29-1 with TRBJ1-1; 8 bases align to TRBD1. Germline V CDR1 and CDR2: SQVTM, ANQGSEA. This CDR3 has 14 amino acids. J gave up 3 bases and V 4 bases, and 7 bases lay outside the gene matches. CDR3 amino acids: CSVGQGSGDTEAFF. The CDR3 nucleotides are TGCAGCGTTGGACAGGGGTCCGGGGACACTGAAGCTTTCTTT.

This rearrangement joins TRBV4-3 to TRBJ1-6; TRBD1 matches at 12 bases. Looked up from germline, CDR1 is LGHNA and CDR2 is YSLEER. The ends lost 5 bases at V and 8 bases at J; junction bases unmatched: 13. The CDR3 runs 18 residues. This CDR3 is CASSAPPGQGAVDSPLHF. CDR3 coding DNA: TGCGCCAGCAGCGCTCCTCCGGGACAGGGGGCAGTGGATTCACCCCTCCACTTT.

The J gene is TRBJ2-7, the V gene TRBV6-2 or TRBV6-3; D possibly corresponds to TRBD1 (5 bases). CDR3 length: 15 residues. The V and J ends lost 2 bases and 3 bases respectively, with 14 bases between them. Germline V gene sequence: CDR1 MNHEY, CDR2 SVGEGT. CDR3 sequence (DNA): TGTGCCAGCAGTTACCGTGGGCAGGGCTACTACGAGCAGTACTTC. The encoded protein is CASSYRGQGYYEQYF.

The gene calls are TRBV18 and TRBJ2-7; 8 bases fit TRBD1. After removal of 6 bases from V and 0 bases from J, the junction contained 4 bases not matched to a gene. The germline gives CDR1 KGHSH, CDR2 LQKENI. The CDR3 runs 14 residues. Here the CDR3 reads CASSSGTGSYEQYF. As DNA, the CDR3 is TGTGCCAGCTCCTCCGGGACAGGCTCCTACGAGCAGTACTTC.

The rearrangement links TRBV9 to TRBJ2-4; maybe TRBD2 (6 bases). Trimming stripped 4 bases from V and 1 base from J, with 18 bases between. The CDR3 sequence is 17 residues long. Germline CDR1 and CDR2: SGDLS and YYNGEE. CDR3 sequence reads: CASSPRGPGGAKNIQYF. As DNA, the CDR3 is TGTGCCAGCAGCCCCCGAGGGCCAGGAGGGGCCAAAAACATTCAGTACTTC.

This chain joins TRBV6-5 and TRBJ1-2, with 7 bases fitting TRBD1. The CDR3 length is 14 residues. The germline gives CDR1 MNHEY, CDR2 SVGAGI. V lost 8 bases, J lost 4 bases, and 10 bases stayed unmatched. The CDR3 spells CASLVGGGLYGYTF. In DNA form, the CDR3 reads TGTGCCAGCCTAGTAGGAGGGGGCCTCTATGGCTACACCTTC.

The chain links TRBV19 to TRBJ1-2, with 8 bases lining up with TRBD1. This CDR3 is 13 amino acids long. V lost 7 bases and J lost 6; bases outside the gene matches: 7. The germline gives CDR1 LNHDA, CDR2 SQIVND (reference sequence). The CDR3 reads CASTSDRDHGYTF. The CDR3 nucleotides are TGTGCCAGTACCTCGGACAGGGACCATGGCTACACCTTC.

This clone has only one observation. This sequence joins TRBV25-1 and TRBJ1-1; TRBD1 might be the D (6 bases). V lost 2 bases, J lost 0 bases, and 10 bases lay in between. This CDR3 has 15 residues. Germline V gene data show CDR1 as MGHDK and CDR2 as SYGVNS. CDR3 amino acids: CASSEMGTLNTEAFF. In DNA form, the CDR3 reads TGTGCCAGCAGTGAAATGGGGACACTGAACACTGAAGCTTTCTTT.

This clone was observed once. This chain connects TRBV6-2 or TRBV6-3 to TRBJ1-4; D gene uncertain. Looked up from germline, CDR1 is MNHEY and CDR2 is SVGEGT. The CDR3 is 16 residues long. V shed 5 bases and J shed 0 bases, with 13 bases lying between them. CDR3 DNA: TGTGCCAGCAGTACCCAGACCGGGACAACTAATGAAAAACTGTTTTTT. Protein product: CASSTQTGTTNEKLFF.